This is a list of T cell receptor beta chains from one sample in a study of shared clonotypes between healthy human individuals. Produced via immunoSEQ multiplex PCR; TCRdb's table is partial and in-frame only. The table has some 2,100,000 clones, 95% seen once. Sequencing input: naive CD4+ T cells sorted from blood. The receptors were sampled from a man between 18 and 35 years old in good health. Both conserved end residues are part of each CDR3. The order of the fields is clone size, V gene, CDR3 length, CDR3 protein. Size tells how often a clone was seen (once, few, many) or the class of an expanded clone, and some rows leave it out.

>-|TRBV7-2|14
CASSLEWTKGTQYF
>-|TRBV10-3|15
CAISADFSGANVLTF
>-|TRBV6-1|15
CASSGRQGYNSPLHF
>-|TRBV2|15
CASSDGRGTLGPLHF
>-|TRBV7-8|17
CASSSRTSSATNEKLFF
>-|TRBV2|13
CASSEEGKDGYTF
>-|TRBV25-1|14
CASSERGAGKEQYF
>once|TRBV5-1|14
CASSSGRTLETQYF
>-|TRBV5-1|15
CASSRTWSSYNEQFF
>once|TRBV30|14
CAWKLAGGLGTQYF
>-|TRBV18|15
CASSPPREVGTEAFF
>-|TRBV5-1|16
CASSLDWAGGADTQYF
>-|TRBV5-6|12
CASSLGLAGHHF
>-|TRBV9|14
CASSPSGRSYEQYF
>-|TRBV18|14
CASSRAGGSYEQYF
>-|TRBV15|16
CATSRGGLGEKNIQYF
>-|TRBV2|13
CASSRQKNTEAFF
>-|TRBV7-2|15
CASSYGQGGGEKLFF
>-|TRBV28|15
CASSLLRQGNTEAFF
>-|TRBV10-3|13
CAITESRGYGYTF
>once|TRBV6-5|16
CASSYSWTGGDQPQHF
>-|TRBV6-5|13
CASSHASEEPQHF
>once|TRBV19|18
CASSMVTVSASGANVLTF
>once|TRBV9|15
CASSQLDSANEKLFF
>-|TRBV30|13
CAWSAGLEQPQHF
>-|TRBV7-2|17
CASSLAPVTRGTYGYTF
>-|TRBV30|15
CAWSPGSLGNTEAFF
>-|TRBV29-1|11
CSAAGYNEQFF